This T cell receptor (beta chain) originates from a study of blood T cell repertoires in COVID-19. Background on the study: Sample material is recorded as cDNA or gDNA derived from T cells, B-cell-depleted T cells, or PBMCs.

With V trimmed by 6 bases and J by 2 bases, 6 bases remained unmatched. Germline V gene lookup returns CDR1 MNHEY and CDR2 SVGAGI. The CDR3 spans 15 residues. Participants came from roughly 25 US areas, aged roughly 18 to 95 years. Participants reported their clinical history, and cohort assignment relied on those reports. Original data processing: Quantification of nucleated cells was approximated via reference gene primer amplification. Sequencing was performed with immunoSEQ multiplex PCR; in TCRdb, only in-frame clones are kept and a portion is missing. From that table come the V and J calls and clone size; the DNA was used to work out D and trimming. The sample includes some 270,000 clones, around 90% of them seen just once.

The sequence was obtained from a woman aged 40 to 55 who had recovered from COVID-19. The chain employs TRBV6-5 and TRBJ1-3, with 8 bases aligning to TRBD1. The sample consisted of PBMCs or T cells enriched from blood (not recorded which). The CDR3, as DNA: TGTGCCAGCAGAACAGACAGGGGCCCTGGAAACACCATATATTTT. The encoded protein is CASRTDRGPGNTIYF.